One T cell receptor beta chain is described in this entry. Its antigen is still unknown. No base-level quality is on record; no much larger clone is a single base apart. These data originate in a study of blood T cell repertoires in COVID-19 (dated by TCRdb to about 2020). Context from the whole study: Samples covering the acute and convalescent phases of COVID-19 were provided by collaborators in the United States, Italy and Spain. The prospective study material was composed of cDNA or gDNA derived from T cells, B-cell-depleted T cells, or PBMCs. Deeply sampled blood TCRbeta repertoires from subjects exposed to, actively infected with, or recovered from COVID-19 were included in the dataset. The repertoires were made available in a free public database intended to serve as a resource for research on the immune response to SARS-CoV-2. The samples were drawn from two sources: the first 160 participants of the ongoing ImmuneRACE study, and over 950 subjects contributed by 6 global collaborators. The sample metadata nearly always contained a de-identified subject ID, COVID-19 status, age in years and sex. Where available, HLA class I and class II types were taken from metadata supplied by the sample provider and were not determined by assay-based typing. Points the paper makes about the study in general: The amount of clinical and demographic metadata varied by source and participant and was provided uncurated.

Collaborating institutions collected whole blood in K2EDTA tubes following their own protocols. Collaborator samples were shipped for TCRbeta analysis as frozen whole blood, isolated PBMCs, or DNA extracted from either sample type. TCRbeta CDR3 regions were amplified from genomic DNA using the immunoSEQ Assay, a bias-controlled multiplex PCR. Concerning the study's data processing: The number of nucleated cells in each sample was estimated from the amplification of reference gene primers within the assay. To quantify the absolute abundance of each unique TCRbeta CDR3 rearrangement, sequence reads were collapsed and filtered. Productive Simpson clonality was computed per sample as the square root of Simpson's diversity index over productive rearrangements. TCRdb limited this immuneACCESS table to in-frame rearrangements with V and J called. A share of clones is missing; checked studies link under half to unresolved V genes, and the rest is unexplained. That table gives V, J and clone size, and the DNA gave D and trimming. For this sample the table gives approximately 61,000 clones, of which over 75% were detected only once. Together, the top ten hold about a fifth of the sample.

Unmatched junction bases come to 5, with V trimmed by 6 bases and J by 2 bases. CDR1 and CDR2 were assigned from the germline V gene as MNHEY and SVGAGI. Including cysteine and phenylalanine, the CDR3 has 14 amino acids. Just the 42-base CDR3 DNA is kept, in frame starting at base 1. The sequence came from a man older than 75 with active or convalescent COVID-19. Rearrangement joined TRBV6-5 to TRBJ2-7; 9 of the junction bases match TRBD1. Material: peripheral blood. The bases are TGTGCCAGCAGGGGGGGACAGGGTACCTACGAGCAGTACTTC. The translation is CASRGGQGTYEQYF.